The 17 T cell receptor beta chains below come from one sample, sequenced in a study of blood T cell repertoires in COVID-19. Sequenced by immunoSEQ multiplex PCR; TCRdb stores in-frame clones only, minus some. Here the sample spans some 100,000 clones, approximately 89% being singletons. The sample comprised peripheral blood. The receptors here all came from a man in his sixties with acute or convalescent COVID-19.

This clone was observed a handful of times. For the CDR3, the DNA is TGCGCCAGCAGCCAAGAAGAGGGGGCGGATGAAAAACTGTTTTTT. It specifies CASSQEEGADEKLFF. The gene calls are TRBV4-1 and TRBJ1-4; 7 bases map to TRBD1. CDR1 and CDR2 (germline): MGHRA, YSYEKL. V lost 0 bases to trimming and J lost 6 bases; unmatched junction nucleotides: 4. This CDR3 region has 15 residues.

The chain recombines TRBV5-4 with TRBJ1-1; 9 bases align to TRBD1. The germline V gene has CDR1 SGHNT and CDR2 YYREEE (reference sequence). CDR3 size: 17 residues. V lost 0 bases and J lost 4; bases outside the gene matches: 10. CDR3 in DNA: TGTGCCAGCAGCTTGGGCGACAGGGGGGGATCGGGCACTGAAGCTTTCTTT. This gives the protein CASSLGDRGGSGTEAFF. Filled out from reference TRBV5-4 and TRBJ1-1, the complete variable domain reads ETGVTQSPTHLIKTRGQQVTLRCSSQSGHNTVSWYQQALGQGPQFIFQYYREEENGRGNFPPRFSGLQFPNYSSELNVNALELDDSALYLCASSLGDRGGSGTEAFFGQGTRLTVV.

This clone was recorded only once. The V call is TRBV28, the J call TRBJ1-5, with D perhaps matching TRBD1 (6 bases). Germline CDR1 is MDHEN and CDR2 is SYDVKM. The CDR3 runs 16 residues. V lost 5 bases and J lost 9, with 23 bases in between. The CDR3 DNA is TGTGCCAGCAGTCCCCAACCCCCGGGACACATTATGCCCCAGCATTTT. Translation: CASSPQPPGHIMPQHF.

The chain uses TRBV2 and TRBJ2-3; maybe TRBD1 (6 bases). Trimming removed 10 bases from V and 0 bases from J, with 20 bases in between. Germline CDR1 and CDR2: SNHLY and FYNNEI. This CDR3 has 16 amino acids. CDR3 bases: TGTGCCATCAACCCCTTGGACAGTCCTAGCACAGATACGCAGTATTTT. It translates to CAINPLDSPSTDTQYF.

Only a few counts were recorded for this clone. The V gene is TRBV11-1, the J gene TRBJ1-2; the D gene is possibly TRBD1 (5 bases). The V end lost 5 bases, the J end lost 2 bases, and 12 bases lay between the germline ends. The CDR3 loop spans 14 amino acids. CDR1 and CDR2 (germline): SGHAT, FQDESV (reference sequence). Written as DNA, the CDR3 is TGTGCCAGCAGCACACGCAGGGAAAACTATGGCTACACCTTC. As protein: CASSTRRENYGYTF.

CDR3 amino acids: CASSLAGRAGVNEQYF. As DNA, the CDR3 is TGTGCCAGCAGCTTAGCCGGCAGGGCGGGAGTGAACGAGCAGTACTTC. This rearrangement joins TRBV11-3 to TRBJ2-7; 7 bases fit TRBD2. Germline values: CDR1 SGHNT, CDR2 YENEEA. The CDR3 length is 16 residues. With V trimmed by 1 base and J by 5 bases, 11 bases remained unmatched. Based on the CDR3 plus reference TRBV11-3 and TRBJ2-7, the full variable domain is EAGVVQSPRYKIIEKKQPVAFWCNPISGHNTLYWYLQNLGQGPELLIRYENEEAVDDSQLPKDRFSAERLKGVDSTLKIQPAELGDSAVYLCASSLAGRAGVNEQYFGPGTRLTVT.

The chain combines TRBV19 with TRBJ2-1, with 11 bases that match TRBD2. The CDR3 totals 16 residues. Germline loops: CDR1 LNHDA, CDR2 SQIVND (reference sequence). V lost 7 bases to trimming and J lost 1 base; unmatched junction nucleotides: 6. The CDR3 nucleotides read TGTGCCAGTACCCCGACTAGCGGGGAGTCCTACAATGAGCAGTTCTTC. It encodes CASTPTSGESYNEQFF.

This chain connects TRBV18 to TRBJ1-2, with TRBD1 as a possible D gene (5 bases). Looked up from germline, CDR1 is KGHSH and CDR2 is LQKENI. The CDR3 sequence is 13 residues long. Trimming removed 6 bases at V and 12 bases at J, with 20 bases between. CDR3 nucleotide sequence: TGTGCCAGCTCTCCCGATCTTTCGCAGGGCAACACCTTC. Amino acid sequence: CASSPDLSQGNTF.

CDR3 loop: CASNTPGETQYF. CDR3 nucleotides: TGCGCCAGCAATACTCCGGGGGAGACCCAGTACTTC. The genes are TRBV5-1 and TRBJ2-5; D perhaps matches TRBD2 (5 bases). V was cut by 6 bases and J by 5 bases, with 11 bases left in between. Germline CDR1 reads SGHRS; CDR2 reads YFSETQ. The CDR3 is 12 amino acids. Variable domain in full (rest from reference TRBV5-1 and TRBJ2-5): KAGVTQTPRYLIKTRGQQVTLSCSPISGHRSVSWYQQTPGQGLQFLFEYFSETQRNKGNFPGRFSGRQFSNSRSEMNVSTLELGDSALYLCASNTPGETQYFGPGTRLLVL.

This clone was found once. The V gene is TRBV5-1, the J gene TRBJ2-3, with D possibly TRBD1 on 5 matching bases. CDR1 and CDR2 (germline): SGHRS, YFSETQ. This CDR3 comprises 15 residues. The V end was cut by 1 base, the J end by 2 bases, with 11 bases between. The CDR3 DNA is TGCGCCAGCAGCTTGAGGGGCGTCCTCACAGATACGCAGTATTTT. Its protein is CASSLRGVLTDTQYF.

This sequence joins TRBV20-1 and TRBJ2-7; TRBD2 might be the D (5 bases). Per germline, CDR1 DFQATT and CDR2 SNEGSKA (reference sequence). CDR3 length: 15 amino acids. Trimming removed 3 bases at V and 4 bases at J, with 19 bases between. The CDR3 DNA reads TGCAGTGCTAGTTCGGGGTTTGAGGTCACTTACGAGCAGTACTTC. Amino acids: CSASSGFEVTYEQYF.

Here the CDR3 reads CATSRAGGNYGYTF. The CDR3 region has the DNA TGTGCCACCAGCAGAGCAGGGGGGAACTATGGCTACACCTTC. The chain recombines TRBV15 with TRBJ1-2, with 7 nucleotides matching TRBD1. The V segment lost 1 base and the J segment 2 bases; nucleotides outside the gene matches: 1. The CDR3 sequence is 14 residues long. In germline, CDR1 is LNHNV, CDR2 YYDKDF (reference sequence).

The chain has TRBV19 and TRBJ1-1; a possible D gene is TRBD1 (5 bases). V lost 5 bases and J lost 6, with 25 bases in between. The germline V gene encodes CDR1 LNHDA and CDR2 SQIVND (reference sequence). This CDR3 has 17 residues. CDR3 bases: TGTGCCAGTAGTCATGGGGCGACTCATCCGGCTGGACCTGAAGCTTTCTTT. Protein sequence: CASSHGATHPAGPEAFF. Drawing the rest from reference TRBV19 and TRBJ1-1, the complete variable domain is DGGITQSPKYLFRKEGQNVTLSCEQNLNHDAMYWYRQDPGQGLRLIYYSQIVNDFQKGDIAEGYSVSREKKESFPLTVTSAQKNPTAFYLCASSHGATHPAGPEAFFGQGTRLTVV.

The V gene is TRBV11-2, the J gene TRBJ2-2; TRBD2 matches 8 bases. This CDR3 has 16 amino acids. Germline V CDR1 and CDR2: SGHAT, FQNNGV. Trimming at V came to 2 bases and at J to 3 bases, leaving 5 bases not matched to a gene. DNA of the CDR3: TGTGCCAGCAGCTTACGGTCGGGAGGGGACACCGGGGAGCTGTTTTTT. Protein sequence: CASSLRSGGDTGELFF. The variable domain in full, with the rest retrieved from reference TRBV11-2 and TRBJ2-2, is EAGVAQSPRYKIIEKRQSVAFWCNPISGHATLYWYQQILGQGPKLLIQFQNNGVVDDSQLPKDRFSAERLKGVDSTLKIQPAKLEDSAVYLCASSLRSGGDTGELFFGEGSRLTVL.

The DNA of the CDR3 is TGTGCCAGCAGCTTGGCGGGAGTCTCTGAGCAGTTCTTC. Amino acids: CASSLAGVSEQFF. This chain uses TRBV7-9 with TRBJ2-1; TRBD2 agrees at 7 bases. The V gene end was trimmed by 3 bases and the J gene end by 9 bases; junction bases not matched to a gene: 5. CDR3 length: 13 amino acids. CDR1 is SEHNR and CDR2 is FQNEAQ in the germline V gene (reference sequence).

The V call is TRBV28, the J call TRBJ2-5; the match to TRBD2 covers 10 bases. There are 13 residues in the CDR3. V was pared by 5 bases and J by 5 bases, with 2 bases of the junction left unmatched. Looked up from germline, CDR1 is MDHEN and CDR2 is SYDVKM. The DNA for the CDR3 is TGTGCCAGCAGTCGTAGCGGGAGGGAGACCCAGTACTTC. As protein: CASSRSGRETQYF.

The chain is built from TRBV19 and TRBJ2-5; 7 bases are shared with TRBD1. The V segment lost 5 bases and the J segment 2 bases; nucleotides outside the gene matches: 8. Germline V gene data show CDR1 as LNHDA and CDR2 as SQIVND (reference sequence). The CDR3 is 15 amino acids. CDR3 nucleotide sequence: TGTGCCAGTAGTGAAGGCGACAGGGAACAAGAGACCCAGTACTTC. This sequence encodes CASSEGDREQETQYF.